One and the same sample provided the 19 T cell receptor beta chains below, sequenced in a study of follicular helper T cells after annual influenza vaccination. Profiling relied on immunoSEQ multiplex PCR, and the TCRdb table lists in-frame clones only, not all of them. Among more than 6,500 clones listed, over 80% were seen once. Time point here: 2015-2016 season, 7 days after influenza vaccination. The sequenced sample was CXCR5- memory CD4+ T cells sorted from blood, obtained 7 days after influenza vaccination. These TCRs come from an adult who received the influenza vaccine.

The CDR3: CASSLQGLDTIYF. In DNA, the CDR3 is TGTGCCAGCAGCTTACAGGGGTTGGACACCATATATTTT. This chain joins TRBV2 and TRBJ1-3; TRBD1 agrees at 7 bases. The V gene end was trimmed by 6 bases and the J gene end by 8 bases; junction bases not matched to a gene: 7. This CDR3 has 13 residues. Germline CDR1 reads SNHLY; CDR2 reads FYNNEI.

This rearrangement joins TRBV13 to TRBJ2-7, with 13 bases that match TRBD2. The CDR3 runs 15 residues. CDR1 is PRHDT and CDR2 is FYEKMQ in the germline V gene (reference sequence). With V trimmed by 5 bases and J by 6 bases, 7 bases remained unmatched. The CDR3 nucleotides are TGTGCCAGCAGCCCACGAGGACTAGCGGGGGCCGAGCAGTACTTC. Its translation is CASSPRGLAGAEQYF.

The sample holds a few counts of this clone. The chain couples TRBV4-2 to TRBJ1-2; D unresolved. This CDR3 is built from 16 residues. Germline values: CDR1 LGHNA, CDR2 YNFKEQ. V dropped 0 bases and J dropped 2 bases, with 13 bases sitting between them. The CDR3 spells CASSQDGSQGNYGYTF. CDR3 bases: TGTGCCAGCAGCCAAGATGGCTCCCAAGGAAACTATGGCTACACCTTC.

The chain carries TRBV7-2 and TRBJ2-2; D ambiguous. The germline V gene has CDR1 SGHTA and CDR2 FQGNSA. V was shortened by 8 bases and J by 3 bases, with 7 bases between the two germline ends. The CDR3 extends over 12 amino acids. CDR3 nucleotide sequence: TGTGCCAGCGGAACCGACACCGGGGAGCTGTTTTTT. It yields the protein CASGTDTGELFF.

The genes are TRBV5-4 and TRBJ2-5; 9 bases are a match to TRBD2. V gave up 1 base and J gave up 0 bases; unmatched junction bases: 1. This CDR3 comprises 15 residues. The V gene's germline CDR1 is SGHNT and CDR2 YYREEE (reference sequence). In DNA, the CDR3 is TGTGCCAGCAGCTTGCCTAGCGGGGACCAAGAGACCCAGTACTTC. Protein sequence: CASSLPSGDQETQYF.

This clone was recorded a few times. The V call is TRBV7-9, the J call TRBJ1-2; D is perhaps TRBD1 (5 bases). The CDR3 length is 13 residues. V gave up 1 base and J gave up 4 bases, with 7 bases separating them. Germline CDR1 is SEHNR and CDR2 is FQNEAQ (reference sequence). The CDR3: CASSLDGTYGYTF. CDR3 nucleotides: TGTGCCAGCAGCTTAGACGGGACCTATGGCTACACCTTC.

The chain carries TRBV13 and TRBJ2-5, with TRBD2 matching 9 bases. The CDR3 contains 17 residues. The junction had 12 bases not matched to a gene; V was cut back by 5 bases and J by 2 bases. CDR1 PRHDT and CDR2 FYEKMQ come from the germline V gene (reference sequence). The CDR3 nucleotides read TGTGCCAGCAGCAAAGGTCTACTAGCGGGCTTTCAAGAGACCCAGTACTTC. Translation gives CASSKGLLAGFQETQYF.

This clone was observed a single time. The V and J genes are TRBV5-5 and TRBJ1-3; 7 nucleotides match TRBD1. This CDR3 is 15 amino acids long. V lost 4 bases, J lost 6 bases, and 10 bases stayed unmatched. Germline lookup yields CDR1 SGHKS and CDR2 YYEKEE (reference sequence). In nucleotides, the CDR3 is TGTGCCAGCAGCATATCGGACAGGATCATAAACACCATATATTTT. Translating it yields CASSISDRIINTIYF.

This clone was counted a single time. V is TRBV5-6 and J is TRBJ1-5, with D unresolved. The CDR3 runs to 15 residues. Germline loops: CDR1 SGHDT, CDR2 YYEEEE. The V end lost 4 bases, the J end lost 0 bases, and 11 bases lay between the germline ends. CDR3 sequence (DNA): TGTGCCAGCAGCCTGGGCGGTTATAGCAATCAGCCCCAGCATTTT. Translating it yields CASSLGGYSNQPQHF.

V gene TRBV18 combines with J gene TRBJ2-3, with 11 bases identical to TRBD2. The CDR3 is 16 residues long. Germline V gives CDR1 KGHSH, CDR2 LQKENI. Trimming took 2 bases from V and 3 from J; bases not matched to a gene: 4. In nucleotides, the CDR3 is TGTGCCAGCTCACCAAGGGCTAGCGGGGGGACAGATACGCAGTATTTT. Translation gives CASSPRASGGTDTQYF.

CDR3 bases: TGTGCCAGCTCACCGGGAATGCCGGGGCTGCGCTACGAGCAGTACTTC. It yields the protein CASSPGMPGLRYEQYF. The V call is TRBV18, the J call TRBJ2-7; D is tentatively TRBD1 or TRBD2 (5 bases each). The CDR3 runs to 16 residues. Germline CDR1 KGHSH, CDR2 LQKENI. V lost 3 bases to trimming and J lost 3 bases, with 18 bases between them.

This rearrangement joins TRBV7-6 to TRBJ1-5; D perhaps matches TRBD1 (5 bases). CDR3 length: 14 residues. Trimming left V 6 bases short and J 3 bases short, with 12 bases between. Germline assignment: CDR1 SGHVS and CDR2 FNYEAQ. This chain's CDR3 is CASSPGPDNQPQHF. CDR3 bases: TGTGCCAGCAGTCCGGGACCGGACAATCAGCCCCAGCATTTT.

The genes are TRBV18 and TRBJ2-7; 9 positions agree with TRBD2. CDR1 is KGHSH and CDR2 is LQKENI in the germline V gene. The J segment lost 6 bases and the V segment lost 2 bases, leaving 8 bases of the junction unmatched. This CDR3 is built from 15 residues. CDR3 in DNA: TGTGCCAGCTCACCATTAGCTAGCGGGGAATCCGAGCAGTACTTC. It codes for CASSPLASGESEQYF.

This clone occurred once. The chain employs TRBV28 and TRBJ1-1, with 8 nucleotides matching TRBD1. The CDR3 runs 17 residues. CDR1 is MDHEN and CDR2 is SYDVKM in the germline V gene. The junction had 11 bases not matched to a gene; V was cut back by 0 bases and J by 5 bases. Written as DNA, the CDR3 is TGTGCCAGCAGTTTATGGCAGGGGGCAGGAGATAGTACTGAAGCTTTCTTT. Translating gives CASSLWQGAGDSTEAFF.

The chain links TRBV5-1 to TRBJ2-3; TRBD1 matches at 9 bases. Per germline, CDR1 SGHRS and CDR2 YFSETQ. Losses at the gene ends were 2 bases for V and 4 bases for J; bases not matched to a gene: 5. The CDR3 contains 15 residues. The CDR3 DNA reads TGCGCCAGCAGCTTCCGGGGACAGGGCCCAGATACGCAGTATTTT. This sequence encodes CASSFRGQGPDTQYF.

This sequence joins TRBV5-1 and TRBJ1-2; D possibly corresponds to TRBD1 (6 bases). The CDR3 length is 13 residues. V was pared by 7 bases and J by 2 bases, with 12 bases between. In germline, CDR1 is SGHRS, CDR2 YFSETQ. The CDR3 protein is CASSEQGNYGYTF. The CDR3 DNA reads TGCGCCAGCTCCGAACAGGGAAACTATGGCTACACCTTC. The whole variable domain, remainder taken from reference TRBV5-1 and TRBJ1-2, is KAGVTQTPRYLIKTRGQQVTLSCSPISGHRSVSWYQQTPGQGLQFLFEYFSETQRNKGNFPGRFSGRQFSNSRSEMNVSTLELGDSALYLCASSEQGNYGYTFGSGTRLTVV.

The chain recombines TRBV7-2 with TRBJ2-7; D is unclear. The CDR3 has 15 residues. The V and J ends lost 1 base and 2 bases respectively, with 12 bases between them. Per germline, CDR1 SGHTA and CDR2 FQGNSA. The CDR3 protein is CASSLVWGWTYEQYF. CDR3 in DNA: TGTGCCAGCAGCTTAGTGTGGGGTTGGACCTACGAGCAGTACTTC.

CDR3 loop: CASSLTSNEQFF. In DNA form, the CDR3 reads TGTGCCAGCAGCTTAACTAGCAATGAGCAGTTCTTC. The chain couples TRBV7-9 to TRBJ2-1; D may be TRBD2 (5 bases). The CDR3 consists of 12 residues. The V gene's germline CDR1 is SEHNR and CDR2 FQNEAQ (reference sequence). Trimming pared 2 bases from V and 6 bases from J, leaving 5 bases between.

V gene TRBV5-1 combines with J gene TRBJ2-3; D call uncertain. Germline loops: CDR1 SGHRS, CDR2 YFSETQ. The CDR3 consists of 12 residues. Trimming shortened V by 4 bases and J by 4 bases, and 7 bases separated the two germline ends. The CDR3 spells CASSGWADTQYF. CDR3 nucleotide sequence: TGCGCCAGCAGCGGGTGGGCAGATACGCAGTATTTT.